A selection of T cell receptor beta chains follows, all from one sample in a study of breast tumors, draining lymph nodes, adjacent tissues. One entry per CDR3 protein results from TCRdb running MiXCR on the multiplex PCR reads. The sample contains under 350,000 distinct CDR3 sequences, about 33% of which appear only once. The sequencing sample was made of axillary lymph node tissue. Receptors were obtained from a female donor with breast cancer. Some clones in this sample may be carry-over from other donors' samples. CDR3s include the opening cysteine and the closing phenylalanine or tryptophan. Fields, in order: J gene, D gene, clone size, V gene, CDR3 DNA, CDR3 protein. D genes are given only for firm matches. Some rows mark clone size as missing; the rest say once, few, many or name a class of expanded clone.

>TRBJ1-1|TRBD1|few|TRBV29-1
TGCAGCGTTGCACAGGGGGCTGTGAACACTGAAGCTTTCTTT
CSVAQGAVNTEAFF
>TRBJ2-7|TRBD2|NA|TRBV3-1
TGTGCCAGCAGCCAAAGCGGCAGGGAGGGAGTGCAGTACTTC
CASSQSGREGVQYF
>TRBJ1-1|NA|NA|TRBV5-4
TGTGCCAGCAGCCTTAACAGGGATGAAGCTTTCTTT
CASSLNRDEAFF
>TRBJ2-7|TRBD1|NA|TRBV3-1
TGTGCCAGCAGCCAAACCGGGACAGGGGTCTACGAGCAGTACTTC
CASSQTGTGVYEQYF
>TRBJ2-7|NA|few|TRBV28
TGTGCCAGCAGACAGGGGGGGCCCTACGAGCAGTACTTC
CASRQGGPYEQYF
>TRBJ1-3|TRBD1|many|TRBV9
TGTGCCAGCAGCATGGGACAGCTCTCTGGAAACACCATATATTTT
CASSMGQLSGNTIYF
>TRBJ1-4|NA|many|TRBV6-6
TGTGCCAGCAGGCCTGAGCTCAGGGTTACAAATGAAAAACTGTTTTTT
CASRPELRVTNEKLFF
>TRBJ1-2|TRBD1|NA|TRBV5-1
TGCGCCAGCAGCTTGACGGGACAGGGGGATGGCTACACCTTC
CASSLTGQGDGYTF
>TRBJ2-5|TRBD1|many|TRBV5-1
TGCGCCAGCAGCTTGGGGACAGGGTTCGGGGATCCGCAAGAGACCCAGTACTTC
CASSLGTGFGDPQETQYF
>TRBJ2-7|NA|many|TRBV5-5
TGTGCCAGCAGCGTTCTTTATTCGTACGAGCAGTACTTC
CASSVLYSYEQYF
>TRBJ2-7|NA|NA|TRBV4-1
TGCGCCAGCAGCCAAGATCAGACGGGAGTCTACGAGCAGTACTTC
CASSQDQTGVYEQYF
>TRBJ2-1|NA|many|TRBV20-1
TGCAGTGCTAGAGATCCGAAAGGGGGCTACAATGAGCAGTTCTTC
CSARDPKGGYNEQFF
>TRBJ1-2|TRBD1|many|TRBV29-1
TGCAGCGTTGTAGAGGGGGCGGCTAACTATGGCTACACCTTC
CSVVEGAANYGYTF
>TRBJ2-1|NA|NA|TRBV6-2/TRBV6-3
TGTGCCAGCAGATTTAGGGCCCACTACAATGAGCAGCTCTTC
CASRFRAHYNEQLF
>TRBJ1-1|NA|few|TRBV20-1
TGCAGTGCTAGAGTCCCTAAACACACTGAAGCTTTCTTT
CSARVPKHTEAFF
>TRBJ1-4|NA|NA|TRBV11-2
TGTGCCAGCACTTGGACTAGCGGGAATAATGAAAAACTGTTTTTT
CASTWTSGNNEKLFF
>TRBJ2-1|NA|many|TRBV19
TGTGCCAGTAGTATGAGCGGGCTATCCTACAATGAGCAGTTCTTC
CASSMSGLSYNEQFF
>TRBJ1-4|NA|few|TRBV18
TGTGCCAGCTCACCGGGCAACGAAAAACTGTTTTTT
CASSPGNEKLFF
>TRBJ1-4|TRBD1|many|TRBV6-6
TGTGCCAGCAGTTACGACAGGGGGCGTCCTAATGAAAAACTGTTTTTT
CASSYDRGRPNEKLFF
>TRBJ2-1|TRBD2|NA|TRBV29-1
TGCAGCTTGGGGACTAGCGGGAGGGTTGGTGAGCAGTTCTTC
CSLGTSGRVGEQFF